Following are 16 T cell receptor beta chains from one sample sequenced in a study of PD-L1 blockade in urothelial cancer. As to time point: peripheral blood 6 weeks after treatment start. Clones were read by immunoSEQ multiplex PCR, and TCRdb kept only the in-frame ones, dropping some. The sample lists tens of thousands of clones, 86% occurring once. The sample in question was PBMCs, obtained around atezolizumab (anti-PD-L1) treatment. These TCRs come from a man in his fifties or sixties with urothelial cancer.

The CDR3 loop is CASSSGRSSTDTQYF. CDR3 DNA sequence: TGTGCCAGCTCTTCCGGGAGGAGTAGCACAGATACGCAGTATTTT. The chain uses TRBV18 and TRBJ2-3; 7 nucleotides agree with TRBD2. The germline V gene encodes CDR1 KGHSH and CDR2 LQKENI. Unmatched junction bases numbered 6, after V lost 6 bases and J lost 0 bases. The CDR3 contains 15 residues.

The rearrangement uses TRBV10-2 and TRBJ2-2; 13 nucleotides align to TRBD2. Unmatched junction bases numbered 13, after V lost 5 bases and J lost 7 bases. There are 18 residues in the CDR3. CDR1 and CDR2 (germline): WSHSY, SAAADI. CDR3 loop: CASSHTGTSGTGGGELFF. In DNA, the CDR3 is TGCGCCAGCAGTCACACCGGGACTAGCGGGACGGGTGGCGGGGAGCTGTTTTTT.

The rearrangement joins TRBV5-4 to TRBJ2-7; no clear D. V shed 1 base and J shed 3 bases, with 11 bases lying between them. The CDR3 covers 14 residues. Germline CDR1 SGHNT, CDR2 YYREEE (reference sequence). Here the CDR3 reads CASSLNGQNYEQYF. The DNA for the CDR3 is TGTGCCAGCAGCTTGAATGGCCAGAACTACGAGCAGTACTTC.

J is TRBJ2-4 and V is TRBV6-1; possibly TRBD2 for D (6 bases). The germline gives CDR1 MNHNS, CDR2 SASEGT. The CDR3 spans 14 residues. V lost 7 bases and J 6 bases, leaving 16 bases between the germline ends. The CDR3 is CASTWTRGGNIQYF. Written as DNA, the CDR3 is TGTGCCAGCACCTGGACACGGGGAGGAAACATTCAGTACTTC.

The V call is TRBV5-1, the J call TRBJ1-1; 11 nucleotides match TRBD1. The trim removed 4 bases at V and 7 bases at J, leaving 9 bases unmatched. This CDR3 has 15 amino acids. CDR1 is SGHRS and CDR2 is YFSETQ in the germline V gene. The CDR3 region has the DNA TGCGCCAGCAGCCCGGAGGGACAGGGGGTGAATGAAGCTTTCTTT. Protein sequence: CASSPEGQGVNEAFF.

This clone was picked up one time. The chain couples TRBV5-4 to TRBJ2-6; D perhaps matches TRBD1 (5 bases). Trimming stripped 1 base from V and 2 bases from J, with 10 bases between. The CDR3 sequence is 16 residues long. CDR1 SGHNT and CDR2 YYREEE come from the germline V gene (reference sequence). The CDR3 nucleotides are TGTGCCAGCAGCTTGCCGCCAGGGCCTGGGGCCAACGTCCTGACTTTC. It codes for CASSLPPGPGANVLTF.

CDR3: CASSSGTADTQYF. The CDR3 coding sequence is TGTGCCAGCAGCTCTGGGACTGCGGATACGCAGTATTTT. This chain joins TRBV7-2 and TRBJ2-3; possible D gene TRBD2, 6 bases. CDR3 length: 13 amino acids. CDR1 is SGHTA, CDR2 FQGNSA, per germline. V was shortened by 4 bases and J by 6 bases, with 11 bases between the two germline ends.

This clone was detected once. The V gene is TRBV23-1, the J gene TRBJ2-7; 7 positions match TRBD1. TRBV23-1 falls under the ORF class, with uncertain function. The V segment lost 6 bases and the J segment 7 bases; nucleotides outside the gene matches: 9. This CDR3 region has 13 residues. CDR3 region: CASRLRDSLEQYF. The CDR3 DNA sequence: TGCGCCAGCAGGCTCCGGGACAGCTTGGAGCAGTACTTC.

V and J are TRBV9 and TRBJ2-5; a possible D gene is TRBD2 (6 bases). The CDR3 spans 15 residues. Germline lookup yields CDR1 SGDLS and CDR2 YYNGEE. With 5 bases removed from V and 4 bases from J, the gap between germline ends came to 18 bases. CDR3 DNA: TGTGCCAGCAGGAGAGGGTCGGGCGGGGCAGAGACCCAGTACTTC. It yields the protein CASRRGSGGAETQYF. Looking up the rest from reference TRBV9 and TRBJ2-5 gives the full variable domain: DSGVTQTPKHLITATGQRVTLRCSPRSGDLSVYWYQQSLDQGLQFLIQYYNGEERAKGNILERFSAQQFPDLHSELNLSSLELGDSALYFCASRRGSGGAETQYFGPGTRLLVL.

The chain carries TRBV14 and TRBJ1-2; D call uncertain. The CDR3 length is 13 residues. Germline V gene sequence: CDR1 SGHDN, CDR2 FVKESK. V lost 4 bases, J lost 9 bases, and 15 bases lay in between. CDR3 in DNA: TGTGCCAGCAGCCCCGAGGAGAAGGTGCGCTACACCTTC. The encoded protein is CASSPEEKVRYTF. Filled out from reference TRBV14 and TRBJ1-2, the complete variable domain reads EAGVTQFPSHSVIEKGQTVTLRCDPISGHDNLYWYRRVMGKEIKFLLHFVKESKQDESGMPNNRFLAERTGGTYSTLKVQPAELEDSGVYFCASSPEEKVRYTFGSGTRLTVV.

The chain carries TRBV11-3 and TRBJ2-5; 10 bases match TRBD2. Looked up from germline, CDR1 is SGHNT and CDR2 is YENEEA. The CDR3 consists of 19 residues. The J segment lost 0 bases and the V segment lost 3 bases, leaving 13 bases of the junction unmatched. The CDR3 is CASSFGKASGSSYQETQYF. Here the CDR3 DNA reads TGTGCCAGCAGCTTTGGAAAGGCTAGCGGGAGCTCGTACCAAGAGACCCAGTACTTC.

This clone was counted a single time. The rearrangement uses TRBV28 and TRBJ2-7; 9 bases align to TRBD2. V lost 4 bases and J lost 2; bases outside the gene matches: 18. This CDR3 is built from 19 residues. Germline V gene lookup returns CDR1 MDHEN and CDR2 SYDVKM. CDR3 DNA sequence: TGTGCCAGCAGTTCGATAGGGGGTGGGAGGCTAGCGGGGCCCTACGAGCAGTACTTC. As protein: CASSSIGGGRLAGPYEQYF.

The chain links TRBV7-9 to TRBJ1-2, with 7 bases identical to TRBD1. Germline CDR1 is SEHNR and CDR2 is FQNEAQ (reference sequence). There are 15 residues in the CDR3. Unmatched junction bases numbered 12, after V lost 5 bases and J lost 6 bases. The CDR3 protein is CASSPRMTGSNGYTF. The CDR3 DNA reads as TGTGCCAGCAGCCCCCGGATGACAGGGAGTAATGGCTACACCTTC.

This clone appeared once. Compared with germline, one end of the junction differs, possibly owing to a read error. The V gene is TRBV18, the J gene TRBJ2-3; maybe TRBD2 (5 bases). Germline CDR1 and CDR2: KGHSH and LQKENI. The CDR3 is made up of 14 amino acids. CDR3: CASSPERLTDAQYF. CDR3 bases: TGTGCCAGCTCCCCTGAGCGGCTCACAGATGCGCAGTATTTT.

The CDR3 coding sequence is TGCGCCAGCAGCCCGAGCGGGACCGGGGAGCTGTTTTTT. This gives the protein CASSPSGTGELFF. This chain uses TRBV5-1 with TRBJ2-2; maybe TRBD2 (6 bases). Trimming shortened V by 4 bases and J by 5 bases, and 9 bases separated the two germline ends. There are 13 residues in the CDR3. CDR1 SGHRS and CDR2 YFSETQ come from the germline V gene.

The chain has TRBV5-8 and TRBJ1-6; no clear D. CDR1 is SGHTS and CDR2 is YDEGEE in the germline V gene. The ends were cut back, 2 bases at V and 9 bases at J, with 6 bases in the middle. This CDR3 is built from 12 residues. CDR3 DNA sequence: TGTGCCAGCAGCTTTCTTCGTTCACCCCTCCACTTT. This codes for CASSFLRSPLHF. Using reference TRBV5-8 and TRBJ1-6 for the parts outside the CDR3, the full variable domain is EAGVTQSPTHLIKTRGQQATLRCSPISGHTSVYWYQQALGLGLQFLLWYDEGEERNRGNFPPRFSGRQFPNYSSELNVNALELEDSALYLCASSFLRSPLHFGNGTRLTVT.